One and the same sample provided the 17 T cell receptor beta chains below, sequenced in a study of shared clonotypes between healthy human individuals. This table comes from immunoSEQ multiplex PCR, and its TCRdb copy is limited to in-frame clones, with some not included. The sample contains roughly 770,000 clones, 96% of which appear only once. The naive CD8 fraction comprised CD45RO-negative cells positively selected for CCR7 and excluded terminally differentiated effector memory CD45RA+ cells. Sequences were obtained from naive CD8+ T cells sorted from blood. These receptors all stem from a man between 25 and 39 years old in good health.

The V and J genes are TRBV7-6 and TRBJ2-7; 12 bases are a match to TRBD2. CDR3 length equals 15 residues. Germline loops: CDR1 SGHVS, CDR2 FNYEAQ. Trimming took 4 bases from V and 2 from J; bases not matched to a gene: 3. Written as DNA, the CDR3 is TGTGCCAGCAGCTCGCTAGCGGGAGGGCCCTACGAGCAGTACTTC. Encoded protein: CASSSLAGGPYEQYF.

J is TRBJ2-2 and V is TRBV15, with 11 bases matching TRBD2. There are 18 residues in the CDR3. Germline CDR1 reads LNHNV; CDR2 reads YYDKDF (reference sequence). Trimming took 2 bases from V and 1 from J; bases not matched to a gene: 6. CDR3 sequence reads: CATSRTTGTSGNTGELFF. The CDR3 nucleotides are TGTGCCACCAGCAGAACGACCGGGACTAGCGGGAACACCGGGGAGCTGTTTTTT.

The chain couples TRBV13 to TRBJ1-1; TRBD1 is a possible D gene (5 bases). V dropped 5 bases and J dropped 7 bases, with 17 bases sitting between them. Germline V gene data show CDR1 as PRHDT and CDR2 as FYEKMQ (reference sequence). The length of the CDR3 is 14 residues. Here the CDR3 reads CASSQSQGPGEAFF. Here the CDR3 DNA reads TGTGCCAGCAGCCAGTCCCAGGGTCCTGGTGAAGCTTTCTTT.

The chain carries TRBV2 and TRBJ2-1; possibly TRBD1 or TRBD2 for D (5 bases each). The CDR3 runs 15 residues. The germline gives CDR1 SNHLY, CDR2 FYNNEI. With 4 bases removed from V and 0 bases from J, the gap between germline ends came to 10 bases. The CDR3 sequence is CASSGGTGSYNEQFF. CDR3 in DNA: TGTGCCAGCAGTGGGGGGACGGGCTCCTACAATGAGCAGTTCTTC.

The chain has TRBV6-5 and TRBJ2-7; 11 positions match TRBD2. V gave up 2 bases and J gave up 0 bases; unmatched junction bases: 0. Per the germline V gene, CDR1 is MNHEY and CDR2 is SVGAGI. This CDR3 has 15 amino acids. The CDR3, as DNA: TGTGCCAGCAGTTACACTAGCGGGAGCTCCTACGAGCAGTACTTC. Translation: CASSYTSGSSYEQYF.

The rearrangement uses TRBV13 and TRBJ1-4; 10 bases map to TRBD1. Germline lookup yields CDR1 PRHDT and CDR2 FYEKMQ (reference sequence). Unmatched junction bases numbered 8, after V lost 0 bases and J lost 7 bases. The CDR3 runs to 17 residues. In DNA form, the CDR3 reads TGTGCCAGCAGCTTAGGAGGACAGGGGGAACGCGGTGAAAAACTGTTTTTT. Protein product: CASSLGGQGERGEKLFF.

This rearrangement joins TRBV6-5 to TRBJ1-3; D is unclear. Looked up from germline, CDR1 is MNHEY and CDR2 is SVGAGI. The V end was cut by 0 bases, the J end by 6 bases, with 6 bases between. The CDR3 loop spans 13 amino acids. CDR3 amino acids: CASSYSGENTIYF. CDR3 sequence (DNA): TGTGCCAGCAGTTACTCTGGCGAAAACACCATATATTTT.

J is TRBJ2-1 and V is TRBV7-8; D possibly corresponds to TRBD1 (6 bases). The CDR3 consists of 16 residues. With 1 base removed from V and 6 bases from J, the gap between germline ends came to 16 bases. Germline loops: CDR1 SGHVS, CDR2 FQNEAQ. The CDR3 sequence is CASSLVSGGRGNEQFF. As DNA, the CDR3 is TGTGCCAGCAGCTTAGTTTCTGGGGGCCGGGGCAATGAGCAGTTCTTC.

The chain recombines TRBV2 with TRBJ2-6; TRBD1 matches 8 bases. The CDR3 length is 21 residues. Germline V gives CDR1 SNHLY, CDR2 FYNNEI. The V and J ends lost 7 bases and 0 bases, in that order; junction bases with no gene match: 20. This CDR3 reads CASKGRTGWGQDHSGANVLTF. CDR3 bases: TGTGCCAGCAAGGGGAGGACCGGGTGGGGACAGGACCACTCTGGGGCCAACGTCCTGACTTTC.

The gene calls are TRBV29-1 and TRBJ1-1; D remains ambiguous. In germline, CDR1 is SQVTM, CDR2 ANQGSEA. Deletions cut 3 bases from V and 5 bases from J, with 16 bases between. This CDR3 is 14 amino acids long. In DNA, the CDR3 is TGCAGCGTTGATCCCGGGAGACGGGGTACTGAAGCTTTCTTT. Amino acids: CSVDPGRRGTEAFF.

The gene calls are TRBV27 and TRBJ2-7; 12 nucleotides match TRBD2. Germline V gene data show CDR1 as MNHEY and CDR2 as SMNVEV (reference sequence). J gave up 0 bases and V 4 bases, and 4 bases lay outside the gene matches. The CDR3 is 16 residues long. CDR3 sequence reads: CASSWRLAGDSYEQYF. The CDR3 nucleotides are TGTGCCAGCAGTTGGAGACTAGCGGGAGACTCCTACGAGCAGTACTTC.

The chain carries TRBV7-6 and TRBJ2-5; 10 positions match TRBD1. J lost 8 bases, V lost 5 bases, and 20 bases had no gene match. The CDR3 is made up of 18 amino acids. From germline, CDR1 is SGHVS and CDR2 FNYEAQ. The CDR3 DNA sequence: TGTGCCAGCAGCCTTTTATCCGGGACAGGGGCGTCTAGGGAAACCCAGTACTTC. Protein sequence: CASSLLSGTGASRETQYF.

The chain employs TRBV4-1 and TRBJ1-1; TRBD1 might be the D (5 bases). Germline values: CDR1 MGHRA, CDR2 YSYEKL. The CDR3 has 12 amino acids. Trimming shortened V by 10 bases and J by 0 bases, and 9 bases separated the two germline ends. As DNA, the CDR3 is TGCGCCACCTTAGGGGTGAACACTGAAGCTTTCTTT. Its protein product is CATLGVNTEAFF.

The CDR3, as DNA: TGTGCCAGCTATACGCCGGGGCGAGGTCCTGTTAACTATGGCTACACCTTC. This gives the protein CASYTPGRGPVNYGYTF. The chain couples TRBV7-2 to TRBJ1-2, with D perhaps TRBD1 (5 bases). V was cut by 8 bases and J by 1 base, with 23 bases left in between. This CDR3 contains 17 residues. Germline CDR1 is SGHTA and CDR2 is FQGNSA.

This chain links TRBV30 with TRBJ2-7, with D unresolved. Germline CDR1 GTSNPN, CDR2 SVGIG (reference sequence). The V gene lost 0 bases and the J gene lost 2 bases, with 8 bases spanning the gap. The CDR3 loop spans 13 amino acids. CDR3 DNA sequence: TGTGCCTGGAGTGTAGCCGTTACCTACGAGCAGTACTTC. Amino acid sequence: CAWSVAVTYEQYF.

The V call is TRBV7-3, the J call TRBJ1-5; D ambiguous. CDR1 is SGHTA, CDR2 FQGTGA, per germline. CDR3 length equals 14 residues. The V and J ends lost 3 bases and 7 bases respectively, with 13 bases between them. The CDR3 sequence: CASSFLGYYQPQHF. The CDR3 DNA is TGTGCCAGCAGCTTCTTGGGATATTACCAGCCCCAGCATTTT. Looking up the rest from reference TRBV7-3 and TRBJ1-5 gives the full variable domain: GAGVSQTPSNKVTEKGKYVELRCDPISGHTALYWYRQSLGQGPEFLIYFQGTGAADDSGLPNDRFFAVRPEGSVSTLKIQRTERGDSAVYLCASSFLGYYQPQHFGDGTRLSIL.

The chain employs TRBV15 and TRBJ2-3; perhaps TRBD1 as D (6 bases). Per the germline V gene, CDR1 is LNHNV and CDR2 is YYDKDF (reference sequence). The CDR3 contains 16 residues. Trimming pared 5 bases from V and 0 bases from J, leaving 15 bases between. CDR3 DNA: TGTGCCACCAGCTCAGGGGACCTCGTTAGCACAGATACGCAGTATTTT. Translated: CATSSGDLVSTDTQYF.